The entry that follows covers one T cell receptor beta chain sequence. TCRdb keeps only in-frame clones here, not all; method: immunoSEQ multiplex PCR. The data show some 140,000 clones, about 91% seen once. The sample belongs to a study of T cell responses to AZD1222 COVID-19 vaccine. Here the sequenced sample was peripheral blood, taken 28 days after the second AZD1222 dose. The clonotype originates from an adult who received the AZD1222 COVID-19 vaccine.

The CDR3 spells CASSLDGQGYGYTF. The CDR3, as DNA: TGTGCCAGCAGCTTAGACGGACAGGGATATGGCTACACCTTC. The V call is TRBV11-2, the J call TRBJ1-2; 8 bases agree with TRBD1. The length of the CDR3 is 14 residues. Germline trimming cut 0 bases from V and 5 bases from J; bases unmatched to any gene: 2. CDR1 is SGHAT and CDR2 is FQNNGV in the germline V gene.